Presented here are 30 T cell receptor beta chains from one specimen sequenced in a study of cytomegalovirus exposure and HLA in healthy donors. PCR employed 60 Vbeta and 13 Jbeta primers. The table came from immunoSEQ multiplex PCR; TCRdb's copy has only in-frame clones and leaves some out. The record lists fewer than 200,000 clones, of which the ten most abundant hold about 6.8%. The sequenced sample was PBMCs. All receptors derive from a man in his thirties or forties in good health and CMV-seronegative.

CDR3 in DNA: TGTGCCAGCAGCTTAGCTAATGAGCAGTTCTTC. Translating gives CASSLANEQFF. This chain uses TRBV11-2 with TRBJ2-1; D ambiguous. Looked up from germline, CDR1 is SGHAT and CDR2 is FQNNGV. This CDR3 contains 11 residues. V lost 1 base and J 7 bases, leaving 2 bases between the germline ends.

The chain combines TRBV30 with TRBJ2-7, with D possibly matching TRBD1 (6 bases). Germline V lookup: CDR1 GTSNPN, CDR2 SVGIG (reference sequence). The V gene lost 0 bases and the J gene lost 6 bases, with 6 bases spanning the gap. This CDR3 is built from 11 residues. In DNA form, the CDR3 reads TGTGCCTGGAGTGTACAGGGCGAGCAGTACTTC. Translation gives CAWSVQGEQYF.

A word on this clone: Other nucleotide sequences from this sample produce the same CDR3. The gene calls are TRBV2 and TRBJ1-1; the D is unclear. This CDR3 has 13 residues. The V end lost 4 bases, the J end lost 0 bases, and 6 bases lay between the germline ends. Germline CDR1 and CDR2: SNHLY and FYNNEI. The CDR3 region is CASSGQMNTEAFF. CDR3 coding DNA: TGTGCCAGCAGTGGGCAGATGAACACTGAAGCTTTCTTT.

The chain uses TRBV19 and TRBJ2-2; D gene uncertain. The V end lost 7 bases, the J end lost 6 bases, and 12 bases lay between the germline ends. The CDR3 runs to 13 residues. CDR1 is LNHDA, CDR2 SQIVND, per germline (reference sequence). The CDR3 region has the DNA TGTGCCAGTACCACGGGTGCCTCCGGGGAGCTGTTTTTT. Translating it yields CASTTGASGELFF.

This chain connects TRBV7-9 to TRBJ2-3; D gene ambiguous. The V end lost 2 bases, the J end lost 4 bases, and 16 bases lay between the germline ends. Germline CDR1 SEHNR, CDR2 FQNEAQ (reference sequence). The CDR3 covers 16 residues. The CDR3 here is CASSLSLLRISDTQYF. In DNA form, the CDR3 reads TGTGCCAGCAGCTTATCCTTACTACGGATTTCAGATACGCAGTATTTT.

Note on this clone: Additional DNA sequences in this sample encode the identical CDR3. The chain couples TRBV6-5 to TRBJ2-7; 8 bases match TRBD1. With V trimmed by 2 bases and J by 3 bases, 6 bases remained unmatched. CDR3 length: 15 residues. Germline V gene sequence: CDR1 MNHEY, CDR2 SVGAGI. The CDR3 protein is CASSYSGTGGYEQYF. The CDR3 DNA follows: TGTGCCAGCAGTTACAGTGGGACAGGAGGCTACGAGCAGTACTTC.

The V call is TRBV11-2, the J call TRBJ2-7; TRBD1 might be the D (6 bases). This CDR3 has 15 amino acids. Trimming pared 5 bases from V and 0 bases from J, leaving 14 bases between. Germline CDR1 reads SGHAT; CDR2 reads FQNNGV. As DNA, the CDR3 is TGTGCCAGCAGCCAGGGCAGGGGAGTCTCCTACGAGCAGTACTTC. It encodes CASSQGRGVSYEQYF. Using reference TRBV11-2 and TRBJ2-7 for the parts outside the CDR3, the full variable domain is EAGVAQSPRYKIIEKRQSVAFWCNPISGHATLYWYQQILGQGPKLLIQFQNNGVVDDSQLPKDRFSAERLKGVDSTLKIQPAKLEDSAVYLCASSQGRGVSYEQYFGPGTRLTVT.

The gene calls are TRBV27 and TRBJ1-2; 9 bases line up with TRBD1. The trim removed 3 bases at V and 6 bases at J, leaving 5 bases unmatched. There are 14 residues in the CDR3. The germline V gene has CDR1 MNHEY and CDR2 SMNVEV (reference sequence). CDR3 in DNA: TGTGCCAGCAGTTTCCGACAGGGGGTGGATGGCTACACCTTC. Translating gives CASSFRQGVDGYTF.

CDR3 amino acids: CASKVGGIFYEQYF. The DNA of the CDR3 is TGTGCCAGCAAAGTCGGGGGGATCTTCTACGAGCAGTACTTC. The chain links TRBV2 to TRBJ2-5; 7 positions agree with TRBD2. The closer fit of TRBJ2-7 to the DNA end suggests the J call may be wrong. The V gene's germline CDR1 is SNHLY and CDR2 FYNNEI. The CDR3 sequence is 14 residues long.

The V call is TRBV5-1, the J call TRBJ2-3; 12 bases are shared with TRBD2. In germline, CDR1 is SGHRS, CDR2 YFSETQ. J lost 5 bases, V lost 0 bases, and 10 bases had no gene match. This CDR3 is 18 amino acids long. CDR3: CASSLAPSGRALEDTQYF. The CDR3 nucleotides read TGCGCCAGCAGCTTGGCCCCTAGCGGGAGGGCCCTAGAAGATACGCAGTATTTT.

V gene TRBV2 combines with J gene TRBJ1-1, with D uncertain. V lost 6 bases and J lost 1, with 9 bases in between. The CDR3 contains 13 residues. Germline lookup yields CDR1 SNHLY and CDR2 FYNNEI. The CDR3 nucleotides are TGTGCCAGCAGCGGACGGGAGAACACTGAAGCTTTCTTT. Translation: CASSGRENTEAFF.

This chain connects TRBV2 to TRBJ1-5, with D unresolved. The V and J ends lost 4 bases and 1 base respectively, with 11 bases between them. This CDR3 has 15 amino acids. Germline assignment: CDR1 SNHLY and CDR2 FYNNEI. The chain's CDR3 is CASSVVQISNQPQHF. In DNA, the CDR3 is TGTGCCAGCAGTGTGGTCCAGATAAGCAATCAGCCCCAGCATTTT.

V is TRBV5-5 and J is TRBJ1-5; D possibly corresponds to TRBD1 (6 bases). The V end was cut by 0 bases, the J end by 2 bases, with 9 bases between. CDR1 is SGHKS, CDR2 YYEKEE, per germline (reference sequence). The CDR3 runs 15 residues. The DNA for the CDR3 is TGTGCCAGCAGCTTGGCGGGACAAGGCAATCAGCCCCAGCATTTT. The encoded protein is CASSLAGQGNQPQHF.

The J gene is TRBJ1-2, the V gene TRBV5-6; the D is unclear. CDR3 length: 12 amino acids. Looked up from germline, CDR1 is SGHDT and CDR2 is YYEEEE. With 5 bases removed from V and 0 bases from J, the gap between germline ends came to 5 bases. CDR3 DNA sequence: TGTGCCAGCAGTCAGTCTAACTATGGCTACACCTTC. Translated, it gives CASSQSNYGYTF.

The chain uses TRBV6-1 and TRBJ2-5, with TRBD1 identical over 8 bases. CDR3 length equals 12 residues. Trimming took 11 bases from V and 3 from J; bases not matched to a gene: 5. The germline V gene has CDR1 MNHNS and CDR2 SASEGT. The CDR3 sequence: CAAGGREETQYF. In nucleotides, the CDR3 is TGTGCCGCAGGGGGCAGGGAAGAGACCCAGTACTTC.

Points on this clone: Other DNA variants within this sample encode the same CDR3. J is TRBJ1-2 and V is TRBV28; D uncertain. The germline V gene encodes CDR1 MDHEN and CDR2 SYDVKM. This CDR3 contains 14 residues. Trimming pared 2 bases from V and 2 bases from J, leaving 9 bases between. CDR3 nucleotides: TGTGCCAGCAGTTTAGTGGGCGGGAACTATGGCTACACCTTC. Translating gives CASSLVGGNYGYTF.

The V and J genes are TRBV29-1 and TRBJ1-1; no definite D call. Trimming left V 7 bases short and J 3 bases short, with 12 bases between. The CDR3 spans 12 residues. CDR1 is SQVTM, CDR2 ANQGSEA, per germline. In DNA, the CDR3 is TGCAGCGGCGGGCGATTCGACACTGAAGCTTTCTTT. This encodes CSGGRFDTEAFF.

The rearrangement links TRBV29-1 to TRBJ2-7, with D perhaps matching TRBD2 (7 bases). This CDR3 region has 15 residues. V was cut by 3 bases and J by 1 base, with 16 bases left in between. The germline CDR1 and CDR2 sequences are SQVTM and ANQGSEA. CDR3 nucleotide sequence: TGCAGCGTTGAGATCGGGGGGCGTTTATCCTACGAGCAGTACTTC. Its protein product is CSVEIGGRLSYEQYF.

The chain links TRBV7-3 to TRBJ1-4; a weak D match, TRBD1 (5 bases). From germline, CDR1 is SGHTA and CDR2 FQGTGA. The length of the CDR3 is 15 residues. Trimming cost V 5 bases and J 8 bases, with 18 bases left between them. The CDR3 sequence is CASSPKRGIGEKLFF. CDR3 DNA: TGTGCCAGCAGCCCTAAACGGGGGATAGGAGAAAAACTGTTTTTT.

The rearrangement joins TRBV11-3 to TRBJ1-3, with D maybe TRBD1 (6 bases). The CDR3 is 17 residues long. Trimming removed 5 bases from V and 0 bases from J, with 17 bases in between. Germline CDR1 SGHNT, CDR2 YENEEA. CDR3 DNA: TGTGCCAGCAGCGCCGGGGGGGCCTCGATCTCTGGAAACACCATATATTTT. Its translation is CASSAGGASISGNTIYF.

The J gene is TRBJ2-7, the V gene TRBV9, with D possibly TRBD2 on 5 matching bases. Trimming removed 3 bases at V and 3 bases at J, with 22 bases between. The CDR3 has 17 residues. The germline CDR1 and CDR2 sequences are SGDLS and YYNGEE. The CDR3 spells CASSAPPLQRRHYEQYF. In nucleotides, the CDR3 is TGTGCCAGCAGCGCCCCCCCCCTCCAGCGGAGGCACTACGAGCAGTACTTC. Using reference TRBV9 and TRBJ2-7 for the parts outside the CDR3, the full variable domain is DSGVTQTPKHLITATGQRVTLRCSPRSGDLSVYWYQQSLDQGLQFLIQYYNGEERAKGNILERFSAQQFPDLHSELNLSSLELGDSALYFCASSAPPLQRRHYEQYFGPGTRLTVT.

This chain connects TRBV5-1 to TRBJ1-3, with 7 nucleotides matching TRBD1. This CDR3 spans 15 amino acids. Trimming cost V 0 bases and J 9 bases; bases outside gene matches: 9. Germline-derived CDR1 and CDR2 are SGHRS and YFSETQ. Here the CDR3 DNA reads TGCGCCAGCAGCTTGGCCGGGACAGATAGTGGCACCATATATTTT. Its protein product is CASSLAGTDSGTIYF.

The J gene is TRBJ1-2, the V gene TRBV2; tentative D call: TRBD1 (6 bases). V lost 9 bases, J lost 4 bases, and 15 bases lay in between. The CDR3 runs 13 residues. Per germline, CDR1 SNHLY and CDR2 FYNNEI. The DNA of the CDR3 is TGTGCCAGGGGGGCCAGGACGCTCTATGGCTACACCTTC. The encoded protein is CARGARTLYGYTF.

The chain uses TRBV30 and TRBJ2-7, with D perhaps matching TRBD1 (6 bases). The CDR3 length is 15 residues. Looked up from germline, CDR1 is GTSNPN and CDR2 is SVGIG (reference sequence). Trimming took off 3 bases at V and 9 bases at J, with 24 bases between the two ends. In DNA form, the CDR3 reads TGTGCCTGGAGCGCGCTGACAGGTTCCCCCCTAAGGCAGTACTTC. Its translation: CAWSALTGSPLRQYF.

This chain links TRBV7-9 with TRBJ2-7; 8 positions agree with TRBD2. The ends lost 5 bases at V and 2 bases at J; junction bases unmatched: 11. The CDR3 totals 16 residues. Germline V gives CDR1 SEHNR, CDR2 FQNEAQ (reference sequence). In DNA form, the CDR3 reads TGTGCCAGCAGCCGTACCGGGGGGGCGCGTCCCTACGAGCAGTACTTC. It translates to CASSRTGGARPYEQYF.

The V and J genes are TRBV9 and TRBJ2-7, with TRBD1 matching over 11 bases. V lost 4 bases and J lost 6; bases outside the gene matches: 6. The germline V gene encodes CDR1 SGDLS and CDR2 YYNGEE. The CDR3 sequence is 14 residues long. The CDR3 reads CASSPWDRGGEQYF. For the CDR3, the DNA is TGTGCCAGCAGCCCTTGGGACAGGGGGGGCGAGCAGTACTTC. The full variable domain, completed using reference TRBV9 and TRBJ2-7, is DSGVTQTPKHLITATGQRVTLRCSPRSGDLSVYWYQQSLDQGLQFLIQYYNGEERAKGNILERFSAQQFPDLHSELNLSSLELGDSALYFCASSPWDRGGEQYFGPGTRLTVT.

CDR3 nucleotides: TGTGCCAGCAGCTTAGGGCGGCAGGGAAACGAAAAACTGTTTTTT. Amino acids: CASSLGRQGNEKLFF. The rearrangement joins TRBV13 to TRBJ1-4; perhaps TRBD1 as D (5 bases). The CDR3 contains 15 residues. Germline CDR1 and CDR2: PRHDT and FYEKMQ (reference sequence). Trimming cost V 0 bases and J 8 bases, with 13 bases left between them.

The rearrangement links TRBV27 to TRBJ2-5; D unresolved. Per the germline V gene, CDR1 is MNHEY and CDR2 is SMNVEV (reference sequence). CDR3 length equals 15 residues. The V end was cut by 0 bases, the J end by 5 bases, with 13 bases between. The CDR3 DNA is TGTGCCAGCAGTTTATCATCCGGGTATGGGGAGACCCAGTACTTC. This encodes CASSLSSGYGETQYF.

This chain connects TRBV5-1 to TRBJ2-7, with 10 bases matching TRBD1. This CDR3 contains 14 residues. Germline V gene data show CDR1 as SGHRS and CDR2 as YFSETQ. The V segment lost 5 bases and the J segment 2 bases; nucleotides outside the gene matches: 4. In DNA form, the CDR3 reads TGCGCCAGCAGTCGGGGACAGGGGACCTACGAGCAGTACTTC. It specifies CASSRGQGTYEQYF. The full variable domain, in which reference TRBV5-1 and TRBJ2-7 provide the parts outside the CDR3, is KAGVTQTPRYLIKTRGQQVTLSCSPISGHRSVSWYQQTPGQGLQFLFEYFSETQRNKGNFPGRFSGRQFSNSRSEMNVSTLELGDSALYLCASSRGQGTYEQYFGPGTRLTVT.

This chain joins TRBV19 and TRBJ1-1; 8 bases are shared with TRBD1. Trimming took 5 bases from V and 2 from J; bases not matched to a gene: 7. CDR1 LNHDA and CDR2 SQIVND come from the germline V gene (reference sequence). This CDR3 is built from 15 residues. CDR3 loop: CASSAPGGINTEAFF. DNA of the CDR3: TGTGCCAGTAGTGCGCCAGGGGGCATCAACACTGAAGCTTTCTTT.